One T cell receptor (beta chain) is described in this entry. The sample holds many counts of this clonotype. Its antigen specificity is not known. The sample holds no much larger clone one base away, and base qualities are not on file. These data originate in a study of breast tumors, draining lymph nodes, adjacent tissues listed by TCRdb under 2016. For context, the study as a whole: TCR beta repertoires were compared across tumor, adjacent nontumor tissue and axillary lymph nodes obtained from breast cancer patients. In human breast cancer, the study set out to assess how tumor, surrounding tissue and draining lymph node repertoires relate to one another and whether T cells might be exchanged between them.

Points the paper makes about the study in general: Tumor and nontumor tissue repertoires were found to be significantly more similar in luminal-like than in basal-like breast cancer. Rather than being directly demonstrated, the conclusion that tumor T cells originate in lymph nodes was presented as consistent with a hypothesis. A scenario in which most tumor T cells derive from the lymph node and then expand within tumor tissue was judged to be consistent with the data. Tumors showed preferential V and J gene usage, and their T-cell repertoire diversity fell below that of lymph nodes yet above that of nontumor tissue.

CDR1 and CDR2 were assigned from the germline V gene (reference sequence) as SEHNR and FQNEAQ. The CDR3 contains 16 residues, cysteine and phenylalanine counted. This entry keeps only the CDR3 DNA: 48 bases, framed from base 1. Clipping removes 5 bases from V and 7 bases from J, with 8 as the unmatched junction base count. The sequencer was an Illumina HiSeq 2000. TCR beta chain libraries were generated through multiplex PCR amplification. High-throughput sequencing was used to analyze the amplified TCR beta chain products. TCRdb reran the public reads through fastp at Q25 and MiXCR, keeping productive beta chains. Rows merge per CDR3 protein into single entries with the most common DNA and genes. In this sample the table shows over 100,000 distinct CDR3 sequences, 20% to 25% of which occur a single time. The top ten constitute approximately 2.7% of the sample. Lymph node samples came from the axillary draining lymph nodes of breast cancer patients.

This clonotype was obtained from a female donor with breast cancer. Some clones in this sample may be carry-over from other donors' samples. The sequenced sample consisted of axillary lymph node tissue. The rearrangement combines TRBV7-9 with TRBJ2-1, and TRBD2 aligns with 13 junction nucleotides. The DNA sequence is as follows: TGTGCCAGCAGCCCAACTAGCGGGAGGGCCAGGAATGAGCAGTTCTTC. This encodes CASSPTSGRARNEQFF.